The 6 T cell receptor beta chains below all came from one sample that was sequenced in a study of T cell clonality in common variable immunodeficiency (dated by TCRdb to between 2014 and 2017). The library was built by means of the immunoSEQ multiplex PCR assay. This immuneACCESS table, as held by TCRdb, lists in-frame sequences with V and J called but not all clones. Of the missing ones, under half trace to an unresolved V gene in checked studies; the others have no known cause. The sample comprises around 47,000 clones, and every one was counted more than once. 0.68% of the sample is held by the ten biggest clonotypes. The sequencing sample was made of peripheral blood mononuclear cells. The source is a person between 18 and 75 years old in good health.

This clone was counted many times. Read data end 3 residues before the CDR3 end; the end is taken from the germline J gene. V and J are TRBV24-1 and TRBJ2-1; 8 positions match TRBD2. V shed 8 bases, J shed 4 bases, and the junction held 6 bases outside the gene matches. The CDR3 consists of 14 residues. Per the germline V gene, CDR1 is KGHDR and CDR2 is SFDVKD. The part of the CDR3 DNA that was read is TGTGCCACCAACAGCGGGGGCCCATACAATGAG. Translating it yields CATNSGGPYNE. The whole CDR3 sequence reads CATNSGGPYNEQFF.

In its sample, this clone was seen many times. CDR3: CASRRSGQGYEQYF. The sequenced CDR3 bases are TGTGCCAGCAGACGATCGGGACAGGGCTACGAG. This chain connects TRBV12-3 or TRBV12-4 to TRBJ2-7, with TRBD1 matching over 9 bases. The read halts 3 residues ahead of the CDR3 end, with the missing end drawn from the germline J gene. The CDR3 totals 14 residues. J was trimmed by 3 bases and V by 6 bases; bases with no gene match: 6.

This clone showed up many times. The observed sequence ends 3 residues before the CDR3 terminus, with the missing tail filled in from the germline J gene. The chain couples TRBV13 to TRBJ1-4; TRBD1 aligns across 7 bases. This CDR3 region has 14 residues. Trimming took 5 bases from V and 5 from J; bases not matched to a gene: 5. The germline V gene encodes CDR1 PRHDT and CDR2 FYEKMQ (reference sequence). The CDR3 region is CASSRTGANEKLFF. The part of the CDR3 DNA that was read is TGTGCCAGCAGCCGAACAGGGGCCAATGAAAAA.

This clone was detected ten times or more. The sequenced fragment ends 3 residues before the CDR3 boundary, so the rest is inferred from the germline J gene. The chain combines TRBV5-1 with TRBJ1-1; D is undetermined. V lost 4 bases, J lost 3 bases, and 13 bases lay in between. This CDR3 is 14 amino acids long. The germline V gene encodes CDR1 SGHRS and CDR2 YFSETQ. The CDR3 bases that were read are TGCGCCAGCAGCCCCCGAGGGTTGGACACTGAA. It is translated as CASSPRGLDTE. The CDR3 in full is CASSPRGLDTEAFF.

This clone was seen many times. The sequenced fragment ends 3 residues before the CDR3 boundary, so the rest is inferred from the germline J gene. This chain uses TRBV11-3 with TRBJ1-3; tentative D call: TRBD1 (6 bases). The V end was cut by 3 bases, the J end by 0 bases, with 9 bases between. The germline V gene encodes CDR1 SGHNT and CDR2 YENEEA. CDR3 length: 15 residues. The part of the CDR3 DNA that was read is TGTGCCAGCAGCTTTGGACAGCTCTCTGGAAACACC. This gives the protein CASSFGQLSGNT. The full CDR3 protein is CASSFGQLSGNTIYF.

This clone was counted many times. Sequencing ends 3 residues short of the CDR3 end; the germline J gene provides the rest. The chain employs TRBV2 and TRBJ2-7; 9 bases agree with TRBD2. CDR1 is SNHLY and CDR2 is FYNNEI in the germline V gene. This CDR3 has 13 residues. The trim removed 7 bases at V and 5 bases at J, leaving 6 bases unmatched. The CDR3 region is CASMRGGVNEQYF. The sequenced CDR3 bases are TGTGCCAGCATGCGGGGGGGTGTAAACGAG.